This T cell receptor (beta chain) was captured in a study of T cell responses to AZD1222 COVID-19 vaccine. The method was immunoSEQ multiplex PCR; TCRdb's version includes in-frame clones alone and lacks a portion of them. The sample gives some 130,000 clones, about 94% of which show up once; 5.4% is in the top ten. Germline V CDR1 and CDR2: SGHRS, YFSETQ. The V gene lost 0 bases and the J gene lost 0 bases, with 3 bases spanning the gap. This CDR3 is 13 amino acids long. For this clone: Antigen specificity is unknown.

Study conclusions and caveats: Seropositive status at baseline applied to only 6 or 7 AZD1222 recipients. The donor cohort was predominantly white British with a female majority, and clonal diversity may have been underestimated. Receipt of two AZD1222 doses was followed by a rise in Spike-specific TCR breadth and depth.

The genes are TRBV5-1 and TRBJ1-1; D unresolved. The TCR sequence derives from an adult in good health. The sequencing here drew on peripheral blood, taken on day 0 of AZD1222 vaccination. The CDR3 reads CASSLALNTEAFF. For the CDR3, the DNA is TGCGCCAGCAGCTTGGCTTTGAACACTGAAGCTTTCTTT. The full variable domain, completed using reference TRBV5-1 and TRBJ1-1, is KAGVTQTPRYLIKTRGQQVTLSCSPISGHRSVSWYQQTPGQGLQFLFEYFSETQRNKGNFPGRFSGRQFSNSRSEMNVSTLELGDSALYLCASSLALNTEAFFGQGTRLTVV.